This record covers a single TCR beta chain. What it binds is unknown. These data come from a study of T cell repertoires in cytomegalovirus infection. Study-level background: Well-studied HLA-B-restricted epitopes and recently identified HLA-C-restricted epitopes of CMV were both used in the study. Study-level points and caveats: CMV-specific TCR beta clonotypes restricted by HLA-C were the ones dominating the ex vivo response.

The length of the CDR3 is 14 residues. J was trimmed by 5 bases and V by 6 bases; bases with no gene match: 7. Germline V CDR1 and CDR2: MDHEN, SYDVKM. TCRdb called the reads again in MiXCR, with one record for every CDR3 protein. The data contain approximately 220,000 distinct CDR3 sequences, roughly 34% of them singletons. The material sequenced was CD8+ T cells from cultured PBMCs, taken from culture after CMV antigen stimulation. The genes are TRBV28 and TRBJ2-7; TRBD2 matches 10 bases. The sequence came from a human donor in good health (CMV status not recorded). Some clones in this sample may be carry-over from other donors' samples. Here the CDR3 DNA reads TGTGCCAGCAGCTTTAGCGGGAGGATCCACGAGCAGTACTTC. Its translation: CASSFSGRIHEQYF.